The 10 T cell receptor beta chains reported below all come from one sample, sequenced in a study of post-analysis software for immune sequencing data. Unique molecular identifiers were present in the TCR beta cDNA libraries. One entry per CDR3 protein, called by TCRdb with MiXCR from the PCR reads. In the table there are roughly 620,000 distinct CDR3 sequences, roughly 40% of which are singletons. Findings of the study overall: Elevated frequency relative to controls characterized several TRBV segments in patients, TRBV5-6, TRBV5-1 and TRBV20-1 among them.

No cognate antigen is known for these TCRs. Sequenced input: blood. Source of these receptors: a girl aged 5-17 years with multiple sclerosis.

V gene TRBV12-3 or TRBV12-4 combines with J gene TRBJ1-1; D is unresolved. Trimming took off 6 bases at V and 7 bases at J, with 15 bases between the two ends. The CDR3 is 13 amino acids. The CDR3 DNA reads TGTGCCAGCAGGTGGGCCCTCAAGGGTGAAGCTTTCTTT. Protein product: CASRWALKGEAFF.

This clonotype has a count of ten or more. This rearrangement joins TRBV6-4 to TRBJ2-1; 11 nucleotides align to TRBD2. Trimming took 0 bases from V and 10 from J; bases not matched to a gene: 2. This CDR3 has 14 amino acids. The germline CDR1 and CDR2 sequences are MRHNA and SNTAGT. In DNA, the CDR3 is TGTGCCAGCAGTGACTCTAGCGGGGGGGCCGAGCAGTTCTTC. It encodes CASSDSSGGAEQFF.

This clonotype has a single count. This CDR3 is CASSYRQGVGTDTQYF. The CDR3 bases are TGTGCCAGCAGTTACAGACAGGGGGTAGGCACAGATACGCAGTATTTT. The gene calls are TRBV12-3 or TRBV12-4 and TRBJ2-3; the match to TRBD1 covers 9 bases. V shed 4 bases and J 1 base; nucleotides not matched to a gene: 6. The CDR3 totals 16 residues.

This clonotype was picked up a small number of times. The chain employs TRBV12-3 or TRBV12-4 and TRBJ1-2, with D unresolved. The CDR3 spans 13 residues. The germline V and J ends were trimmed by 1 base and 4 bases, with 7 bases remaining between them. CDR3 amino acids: CASSLGEPYGYTF. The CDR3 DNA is TGTGCCAGCAGTTTAGGGGAGCCCTATGGCTACACCTTC.

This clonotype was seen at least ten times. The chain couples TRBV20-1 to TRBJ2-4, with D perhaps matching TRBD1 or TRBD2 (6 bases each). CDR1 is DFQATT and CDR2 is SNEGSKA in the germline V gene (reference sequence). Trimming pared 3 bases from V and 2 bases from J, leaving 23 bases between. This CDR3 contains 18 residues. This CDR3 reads CSARVGGSSTRTKNIQYF. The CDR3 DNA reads TGCAGTGCTAGGGTCGGGGGCAGCTCGACTAGGACCAAAAACATTCAGTACTTC.

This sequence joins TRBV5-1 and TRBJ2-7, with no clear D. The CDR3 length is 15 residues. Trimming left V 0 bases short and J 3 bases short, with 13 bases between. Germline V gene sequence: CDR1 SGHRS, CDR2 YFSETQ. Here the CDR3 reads CASSLEQAQGYEQYF. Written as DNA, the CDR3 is TGCGCCAGCAGCTTGGAGCAGGCTCAAGGCTACGAGCAGTACTTC.

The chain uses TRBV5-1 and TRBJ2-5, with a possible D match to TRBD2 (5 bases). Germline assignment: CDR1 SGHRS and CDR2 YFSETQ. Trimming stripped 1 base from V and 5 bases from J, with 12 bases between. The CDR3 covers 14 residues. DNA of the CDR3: TGCGCCAGCAGCTTGTATCGGGGTTATGAGACCCAGTACTTC. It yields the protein CASSLYRGYETQYF.

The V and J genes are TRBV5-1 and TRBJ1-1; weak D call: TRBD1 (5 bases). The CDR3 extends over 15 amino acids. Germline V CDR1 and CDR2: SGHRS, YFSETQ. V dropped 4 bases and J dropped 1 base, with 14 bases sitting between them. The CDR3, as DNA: TGCGCCAGCAGCCCGGAGGGGCGCGAGAACACTGAAGCTTTCTTT. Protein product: CASSPEGRENTEAFF.

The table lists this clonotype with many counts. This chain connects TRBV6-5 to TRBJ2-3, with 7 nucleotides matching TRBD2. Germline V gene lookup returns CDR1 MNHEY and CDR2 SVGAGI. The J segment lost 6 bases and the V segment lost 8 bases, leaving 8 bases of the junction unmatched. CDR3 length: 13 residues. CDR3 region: CASGAGTHDTQYF. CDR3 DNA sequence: TGTGCCAGCGGAGCGGGAACACACGATACGCAGTATTTT.

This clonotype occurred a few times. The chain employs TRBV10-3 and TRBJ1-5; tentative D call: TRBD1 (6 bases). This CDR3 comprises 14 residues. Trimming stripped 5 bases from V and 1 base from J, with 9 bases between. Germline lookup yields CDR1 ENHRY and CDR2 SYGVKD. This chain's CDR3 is CAISSQGSNQPQHF. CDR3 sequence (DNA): TGTGCCATCAGTTCCCAGGGGAGCAATCAGCCCCAGCATTTT.